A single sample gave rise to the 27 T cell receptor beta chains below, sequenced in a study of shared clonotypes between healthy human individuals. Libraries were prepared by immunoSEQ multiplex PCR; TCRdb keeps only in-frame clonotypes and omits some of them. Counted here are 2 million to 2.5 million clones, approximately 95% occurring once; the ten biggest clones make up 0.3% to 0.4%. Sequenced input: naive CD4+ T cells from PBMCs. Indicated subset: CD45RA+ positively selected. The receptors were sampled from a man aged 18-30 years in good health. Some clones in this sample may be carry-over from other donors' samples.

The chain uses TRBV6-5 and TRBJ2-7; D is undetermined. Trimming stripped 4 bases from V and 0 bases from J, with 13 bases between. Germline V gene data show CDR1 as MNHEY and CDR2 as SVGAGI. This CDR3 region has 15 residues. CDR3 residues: CASSSNPQASYEQYF. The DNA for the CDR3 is TGTGCCAGCAGTTCCAACCCCCAGGCCTCCTACGAGCAGTACTTC.

CDR3 coding DNA: TGCGCCAGCAGCTACTCAGGGAACACTGAAGCTTTCTTT. Residues: CASSYSGNTEAFF. The chain has TRBV5-1 and TRBJ1-1; unclear D gene. V dropped 3 bases and J dropped 1 base, with 7 bases sitting between them. The CDR3 is 13 residues long. Germline loops: CDR1 SGHRS, CDR2 YFSETQ.

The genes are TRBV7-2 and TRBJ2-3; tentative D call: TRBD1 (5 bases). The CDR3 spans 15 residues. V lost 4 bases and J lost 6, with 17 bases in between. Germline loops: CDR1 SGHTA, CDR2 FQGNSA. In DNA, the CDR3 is TGTGCCAGCAGCTCAGGGTATCGTGGCGCCGATACGCAGTATTTT. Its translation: CASSSGYRGADTQYF.

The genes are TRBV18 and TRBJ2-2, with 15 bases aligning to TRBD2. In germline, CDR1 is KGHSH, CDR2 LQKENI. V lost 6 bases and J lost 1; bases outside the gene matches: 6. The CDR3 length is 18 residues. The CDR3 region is CASSGLAGGPWNTGELFF. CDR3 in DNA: TGTGCCAGCTCCGGACTAGCGGGAGGGCCGTGGAACACCGGGGAGCTGTTTTTT.

The CDR3 spells CASTMESSEQFF. The CDR3 DNA reads TGTGCCAGCACTATGGAGTCCTCCGAGCAGTTCTTC. V gene TRBV6-6 combines with J gene TRBJ2-1, with D unresolved. The CDR3 totals 12 residues. Trimming took 7 bases from V and 10 from J, leaving 14 bases between them. CDR1 MNHNY and CDR2 SVGAGI come from the germline V gene (reference sequence).

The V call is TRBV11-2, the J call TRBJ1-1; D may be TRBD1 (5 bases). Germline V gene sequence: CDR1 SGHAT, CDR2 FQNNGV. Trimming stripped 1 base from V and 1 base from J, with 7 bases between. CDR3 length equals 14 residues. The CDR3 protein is CASSLVGENTEAFF. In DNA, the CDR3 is TGTGCCAGCAGCTTAGTAGGGGAGAACACTGAAGCTTTCTTT.

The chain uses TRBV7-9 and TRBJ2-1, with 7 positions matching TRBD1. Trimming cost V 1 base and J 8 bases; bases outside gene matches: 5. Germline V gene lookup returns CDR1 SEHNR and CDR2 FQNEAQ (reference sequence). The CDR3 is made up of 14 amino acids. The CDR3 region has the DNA TGTGCCAGCAGCTTAGGCCAGGGGGTCCATGAGCAGTTCTTC. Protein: CASSLGQGVHEQFF.

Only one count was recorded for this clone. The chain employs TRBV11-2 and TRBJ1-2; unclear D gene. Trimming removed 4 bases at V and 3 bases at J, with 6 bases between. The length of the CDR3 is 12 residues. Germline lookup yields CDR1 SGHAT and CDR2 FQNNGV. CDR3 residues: CASSWGDYGYTF. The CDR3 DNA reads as TGTGCCAGCAGCTGGGGAGACTATGGCTACACCTTC.

CDR3 loop: CASSALDTNLPYEQYF. The CDR3 DNA reads TGTGCCAGCAGTGCCTTGGACACCAACCTCCCCTACGAGCAGTACTTC. The V and J genes are TRBV28 and TRBJ2-7; possibly TRBD1 for D (5 bases). V lost 5 bases and J lost 2, with 19 bases in between. The CDR3 totals 16 residues. Germline CDR1 is MDHEN and CDR2 is SYDVKM. Drawing the rest from reference TRBV28 and TRBJ2-7, the complete variable domain is DVKVTQSSRYLVKRTGEKVFLECVQDMDHENMFWYRQDPGLGLRLIYFSYDVKMKEKGDIPEGYSVSREKKERFSLILESASTNQTSMYLCASSALDTNLPYEQYFGPGTRLTVT.

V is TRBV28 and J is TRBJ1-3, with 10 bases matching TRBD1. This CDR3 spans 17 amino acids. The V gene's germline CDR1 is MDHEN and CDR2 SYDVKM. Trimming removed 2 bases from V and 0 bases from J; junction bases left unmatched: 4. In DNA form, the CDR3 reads TGTGCCAGCAGTTTACGGGGACAGGGGTCCTCTGGAAACACCATATATTTT. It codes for CASSLRGQGSSGNTIYF. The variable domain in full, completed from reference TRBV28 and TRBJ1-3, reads DVKVTQSSRYLVKRTGEKVFLECVQDMDHENMFWYRQDPGLGLRLIYFSYDVKMKEKGDIPEGYSVSREKKERFSLILESASTNQTSMYLCASSLRGQGSSGNTIYFGEGSWLTVV.

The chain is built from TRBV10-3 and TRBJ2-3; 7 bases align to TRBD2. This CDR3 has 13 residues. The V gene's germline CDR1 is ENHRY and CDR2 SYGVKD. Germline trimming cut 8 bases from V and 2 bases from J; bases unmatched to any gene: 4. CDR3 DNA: TGTGCCATCGGGAGCGGGGCCACAGATACGCAGTATTTT. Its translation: CAIGSGATDTQYF.

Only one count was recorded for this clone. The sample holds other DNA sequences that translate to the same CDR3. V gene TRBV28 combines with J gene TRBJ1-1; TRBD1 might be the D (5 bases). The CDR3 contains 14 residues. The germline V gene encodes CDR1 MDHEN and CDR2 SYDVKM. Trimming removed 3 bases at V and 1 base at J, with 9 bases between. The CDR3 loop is CASSFGTENTEAFF. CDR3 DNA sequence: TGTGCCAGCAGTTTCGGGACTGAGAACACTGAAGCTTTCTTT.

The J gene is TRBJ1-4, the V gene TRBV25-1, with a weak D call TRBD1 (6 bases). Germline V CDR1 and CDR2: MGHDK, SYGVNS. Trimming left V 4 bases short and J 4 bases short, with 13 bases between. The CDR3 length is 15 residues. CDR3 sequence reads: CASSGTGSSNEKLFF. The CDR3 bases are TGTGCCAGCAGTGGAACAGGGTCCAGTAATGAAAAACTGTTTTTT.

The CDR3 DNA reads as TGTGCCAGCAGCTTAATTAGGGAGGGGTATGGCTACACCTTC. Translating gives CASSLIREGYGYTF. This chain joins TRBV7-9 and TRBJ1-2, with TRBD1 as a possible D gene (5 bases). With 2 bases removed from V and 5 bases from J, the gap between germline ends came to 12 bases. This CDR3 has 14 residues. CDR1 is SEHNR, CDR2 FQNEAQ, per germline (reference sequence).

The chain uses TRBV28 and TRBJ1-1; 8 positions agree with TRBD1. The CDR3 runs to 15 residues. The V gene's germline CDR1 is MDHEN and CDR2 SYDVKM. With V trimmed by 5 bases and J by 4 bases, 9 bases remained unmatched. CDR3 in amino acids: CASSPPDRVATEAFF. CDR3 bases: TGTGCCAGCAGTCCCCCGGACAGGGTGGCCACTGAAGCTTTCTTT.

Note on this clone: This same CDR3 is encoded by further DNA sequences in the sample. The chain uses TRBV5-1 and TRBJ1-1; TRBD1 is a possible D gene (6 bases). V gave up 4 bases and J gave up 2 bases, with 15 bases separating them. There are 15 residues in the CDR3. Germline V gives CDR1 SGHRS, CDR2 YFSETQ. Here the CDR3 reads CASSPLGGANTEAFF. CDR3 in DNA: TGCGCCAGCAGCCCCTTGGGGGGGGCCAACACTGAAGCTTTCTTT.

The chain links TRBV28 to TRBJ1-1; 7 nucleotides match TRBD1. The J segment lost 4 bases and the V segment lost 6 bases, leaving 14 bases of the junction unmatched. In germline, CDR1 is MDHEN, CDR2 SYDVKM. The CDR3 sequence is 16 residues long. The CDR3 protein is CASRWAGGSSGTEAFF. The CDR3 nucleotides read TGTGCCAGCAGATGGGCAGGGGGGAGTTCGGGCACTGAAGCTTTCTTT.

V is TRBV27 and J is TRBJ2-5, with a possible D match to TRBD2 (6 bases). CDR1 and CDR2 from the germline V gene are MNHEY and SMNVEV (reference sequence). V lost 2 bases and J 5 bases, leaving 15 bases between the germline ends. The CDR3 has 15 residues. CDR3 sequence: CASSLRREWLETQYF. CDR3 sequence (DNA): TGTGCCAGCAGTTTAAGGAGGGAGTGGTTGGAGACCCAGTACTTC.

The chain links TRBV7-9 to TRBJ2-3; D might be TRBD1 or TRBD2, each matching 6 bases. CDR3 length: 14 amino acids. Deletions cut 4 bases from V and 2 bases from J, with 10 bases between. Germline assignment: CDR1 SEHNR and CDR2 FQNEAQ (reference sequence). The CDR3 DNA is TGTGCCAGCAGCTCAAGGGGGGACACAGATACGCAGTATTTT. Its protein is CASSSRGDTDTQYF.

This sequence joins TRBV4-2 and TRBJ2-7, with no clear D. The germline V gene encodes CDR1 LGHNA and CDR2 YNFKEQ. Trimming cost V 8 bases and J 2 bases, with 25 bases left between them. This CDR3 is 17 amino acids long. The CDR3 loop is CASSQRVGTGRTYEQYF. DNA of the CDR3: TGTGCCAGCTCCCAAAGAGTGGGAACGGGCCGAACCTACGAGCAGTACTTC.

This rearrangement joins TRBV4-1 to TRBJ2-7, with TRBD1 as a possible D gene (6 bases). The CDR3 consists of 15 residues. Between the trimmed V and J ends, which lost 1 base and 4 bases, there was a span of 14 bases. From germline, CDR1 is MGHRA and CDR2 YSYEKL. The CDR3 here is CASSQVGRGRYEQYF. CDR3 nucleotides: TGCGCCAGCAGCCAAGTGGGCAGGGGAAGGTACGAGCAGTACTTC.

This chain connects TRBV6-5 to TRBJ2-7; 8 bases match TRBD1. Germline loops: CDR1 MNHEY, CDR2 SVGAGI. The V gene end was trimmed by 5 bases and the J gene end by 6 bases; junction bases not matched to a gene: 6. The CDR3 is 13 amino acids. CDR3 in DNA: TGTGCCAGCAGTGACAGGGGCACGGGCGAGCAGTACTTC. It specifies CASSDRGTGEQYF.

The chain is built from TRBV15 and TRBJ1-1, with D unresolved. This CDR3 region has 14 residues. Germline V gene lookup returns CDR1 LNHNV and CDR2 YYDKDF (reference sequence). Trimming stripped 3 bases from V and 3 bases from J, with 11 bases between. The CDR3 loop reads CATSRNMRDTEAFF. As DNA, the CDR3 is TGTGCCACCAGCAGGAACATGAGGGACACTGAAGCTTTCTTT.

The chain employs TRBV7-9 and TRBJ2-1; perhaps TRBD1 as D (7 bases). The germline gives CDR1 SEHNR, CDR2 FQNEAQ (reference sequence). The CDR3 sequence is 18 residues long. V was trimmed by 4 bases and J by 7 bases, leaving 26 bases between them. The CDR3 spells CASSYPSAGTDLSNEQFF. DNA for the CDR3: TGTGCCAGCAGCTATCCCTCGGCGGGGACAGACCTTTCAAATGAGCAGTTCTTC.

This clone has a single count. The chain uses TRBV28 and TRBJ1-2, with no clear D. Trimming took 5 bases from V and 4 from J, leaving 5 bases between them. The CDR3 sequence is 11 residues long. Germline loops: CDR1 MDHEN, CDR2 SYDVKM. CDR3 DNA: TGTGCCAGCAGTATGGCCTATGGCTACACCTTC. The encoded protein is CASSMAYGYTF.

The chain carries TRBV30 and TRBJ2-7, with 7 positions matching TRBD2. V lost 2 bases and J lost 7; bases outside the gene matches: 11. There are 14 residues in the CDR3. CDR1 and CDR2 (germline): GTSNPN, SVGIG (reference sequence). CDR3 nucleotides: TGTGCCTGGAGTTATGGCGGGAGTTCGCGAGAGCAGTACTTC. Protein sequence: CAWSYGGSSREQYF. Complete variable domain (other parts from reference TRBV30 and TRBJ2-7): SQTIHQWPATLVQPVGSPLSLECTVEGTSNPNLYWYRQAAGRGLQLLFYSVGIGQISSEVPQNLSASRPQDRQFILSSKKLLLSDSGFYLCAWSYGGSSREQYFGPGTRLTVT.

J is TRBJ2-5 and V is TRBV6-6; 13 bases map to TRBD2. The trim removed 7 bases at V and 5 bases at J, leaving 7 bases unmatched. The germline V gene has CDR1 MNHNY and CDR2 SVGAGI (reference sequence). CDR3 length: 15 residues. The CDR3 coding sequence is TGTGCCAGCACCCCGGGACTAGCGGGATCGGAGACCCAGTACTTC. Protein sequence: CASTPGLAGSETQYF.